Here is one TCR beta chain with its context. The data derive from a study of CD8+ T cells in alopecia areata. The authors sorted CD4+ and CD8+ T cells from PBMCs. RNA, once extracted, was reverse transcribed into cDNA for use as the sequencing template. Using immunoSEQ multiplex PCR, the repertoire was profiled, and TCRdb retains in-frame clones only, with some absent. The sample has roughly 250,000 clones, about two thirds seen once. Sequences were derived from CD4+ T cells sorted from blood, sampled at week 0. This clonotype originated in a human donor with alopecia areata.

The CDR3: CASSPRAPMDPTDTQYF. The DNA for the CDR3 is TGTGCCAGCAGCCCACGAGCCCCCATGGACCCCACAGATACGCAGTATTTT. The rearrangement uses TRBV9 and TRBJ2-3, with no clear D. The CDR3 loop spans 17 amino acids. Germline V lookup: CDR1 SGDLS, CDR2 YYNGEE. V was clipped by 4 bases and J by 2 bases, with 20 bases between them.